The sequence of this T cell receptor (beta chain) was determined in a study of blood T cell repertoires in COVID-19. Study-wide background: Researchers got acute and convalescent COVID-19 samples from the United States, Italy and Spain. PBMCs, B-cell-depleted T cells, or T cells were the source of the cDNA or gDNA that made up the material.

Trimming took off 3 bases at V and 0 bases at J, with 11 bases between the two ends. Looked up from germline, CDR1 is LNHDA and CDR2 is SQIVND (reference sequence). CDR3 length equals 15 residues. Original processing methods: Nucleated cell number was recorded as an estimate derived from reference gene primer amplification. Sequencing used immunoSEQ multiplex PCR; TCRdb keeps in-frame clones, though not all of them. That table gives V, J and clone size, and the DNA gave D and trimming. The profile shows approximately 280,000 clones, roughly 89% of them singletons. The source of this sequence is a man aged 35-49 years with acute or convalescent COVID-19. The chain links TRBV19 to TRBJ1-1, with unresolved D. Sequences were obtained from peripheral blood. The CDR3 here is CASSMLRRMNTEAFF. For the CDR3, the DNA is TGTGCCAGTAGTATGCTCCGGAGAATGAACACTGAAGCTTTCTTT.